This record looks at one TCR beta chain sequence and its context. Its antigen is currently unknown. The data are from a study of STAT5B mutations in CD4+ large granular lymphocyte leukemia. Overall study results and limits: Top patient clones used TRBV06 genes more often: 8/27 versus 2/35 in controls. Patient CD4-sorted repertoires looked more clonal than healthy CD4+ repertoires, even without putative leukemic clones. Main leukemic clonotypes were patient-specific, but roughly 26% appeared at low frequency elsewhere.

Original methodology: Productive clonotypes were detectable down to 2.59 x 10-5 frequency. Using immunoSEQ multiplex PCR, the repertoire was profiled, and TCRdb retains in-frame clones only, with some absent. D and trimming were read from the DNA, whereas the V and J calls and clone size are those reported in that table. The sample carries approximately 30,000 clones, roughly 91% recorded once. Per the germline V gene, CDR1 is SGHTA and CDR2 is FQGNSA. The CDR3 runs 16 residues. V was trimmed by 2 bases and J by 2 bases, leaving 13 bases between them. The sequence was obtained from a human donor in good health. The gene calls are TRBV7-2 and TRBJ2-1, with unresolved D. The sequencing sample was made of CD4+ T cells from blood buffy coats. This chain's CDR3 is CASSLRPTTAYNEQFF. The CDR3 DNA is TGTGCCAGCAGCTTAAGGCCTACGACCGCCTACAATGAGCAGTTCTTC. Using reference TRBV7-2 and TRBJ2-1 for the parts outside the CDR3, the full variable domain is GAGVSQSPSNKVTEKGKDVELRCDPISGHTALYWYRQSLGQGLEFLIYFQGNSAPDKSGLPSDRFSAERTGGSVSTLTIQRTQQEDSAVYLCASSLRPTTAYNEQFFGPGTRLTVL.